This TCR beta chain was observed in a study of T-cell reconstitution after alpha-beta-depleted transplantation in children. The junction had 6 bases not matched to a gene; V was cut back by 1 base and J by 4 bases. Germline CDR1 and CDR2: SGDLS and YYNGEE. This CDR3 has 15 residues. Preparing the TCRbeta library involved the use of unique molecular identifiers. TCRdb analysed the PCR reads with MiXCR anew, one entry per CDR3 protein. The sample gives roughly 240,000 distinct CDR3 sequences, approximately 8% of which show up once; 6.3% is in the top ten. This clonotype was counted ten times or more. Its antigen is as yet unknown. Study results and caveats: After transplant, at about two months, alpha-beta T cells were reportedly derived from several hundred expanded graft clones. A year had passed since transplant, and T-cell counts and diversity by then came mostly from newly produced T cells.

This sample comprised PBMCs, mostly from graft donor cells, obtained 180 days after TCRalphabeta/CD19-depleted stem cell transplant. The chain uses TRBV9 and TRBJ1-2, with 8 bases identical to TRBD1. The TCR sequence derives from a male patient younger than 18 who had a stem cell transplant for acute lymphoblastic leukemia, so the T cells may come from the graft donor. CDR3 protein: CASSVTDRGRYGYTF. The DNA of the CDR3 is TGTGCCAGCAGCGTAACCGACAGGGGTCGCTATGGCTACACCTTC.